These 17 T cell receptor beta chains came from one sample sequenced in a study of early T cells in non-severe SARS-CoV-2 infection. From the 5' RACE reads, TCRdb called clonotypes with MiXCR, one entry per CDR3 protein. The data contain nearly 30,000 distinct CDR3 sequences, about 5.7% of them singletons. Sequenced: whole blood. These receptor sequences come from an adult who was a healthcare worker with PCR-confirmed SARS-CoV-2 infection or an uninfected control (not recorded which).

This clonotype was seen repeatedly, ten times or more. The rearrangement uses TRBV28 and TRBJ2-1; TRBD2 agrees at 11 bases. Trimming cost V 7 bases and J 7 bases; bases outside gene matches: 9. The germline CDR1 and CDR2 sequences are MDHEN and SYDVKM. This CDR3 region has 15 residues. CDR3 protein: CASTFSGGAPNEQFF. CDR3 DNA: TGTGCCAGCACGTTTAGCGGGGGGGCCCCAAATGAGCAGTTCTTC.

The J gene is TRBJ1-1, the V gene TRBV2; D gene ambiguous. Germline assignment: CDR1 SNHLY and CDR2 FYNNEI. V lost 9 bases and J 1 base, leaving 9 bases between the germline ends. This CDR3 is built from 12 residues. CDR3 in DNA: TGTGCCAGAAGTTTGGCGAACACTGAAGCTTTCTTT. This codes for CARSLANTEAFF. The full variable domain, in which reference TRBV2 and TRBJ1-1 provide the parts outside the CDR3, is EPEVTQTPSHQVTQMGQEVILRCVPISNHLYFYWYRQILGQKVEFLVSFYNNEISEKSEIFDDQFSVERPDGSNFTLKIRSTKLEDSAMYFCARSLANTEAFFGQGTRLTVV.

This clonotype occurred many times. The chain links TRBV19 to TRBJ2-5, with D possibly called TRBD1 or TRBD2 (5 bases each). In germline, CDR1 is LNHDA, CDR2 SQIVND (reference sequence). This CDR3 has 12 residues. Trimming left V 9 bases short and J 3 bases short, with 11 bases between. In DNA form, the CDR3 reads TGTGCCAGCCAGGGACGGAAAGAGACCCAGTACTTC. It encodes CASQGRKETQYF.

V is TRBV12-3 or TRBV12-4 and J is TRBJ2-3; 10 nucleotides line up with TRBD2. The J segment lost 2 bases and the V segment lost 4 bases, leaving 6 bases of the junction unmatched. There are 16 residues in the CDR3. The CDR3 here is CASSSRLAGVTDTQYF. The CDR3 DNA sequence: TGTGCCAGCAGTTCCCGCCTAGCGGGGGTCACAGATACGCAGTATTTT.

The genes are TRBV20-1 and TRBJ2-3; D possibly uses TRBD1 or TRBD2 (5 bases each). Per the germline V gene, CDR1 is DFQATT and CDR2 is SNEGSKA (reference sequence). The CDR3 spans 11 residues. V shed 4 bases and J shed 5 bases, with 7 bases lying between them. CDR3 coding DNA: TGCAGTGCTATGGGGGTAGATACGCAGTATTTT. Protein product: CSAMGVDTQYF.

This clonotype was observed at least ten times. The CDR3 region is CASSDRYQETQYF. CDR3 bases: TGTGCCAGCAGTGACAGGTACCAAGAGACCCAGTACTTC. This rearrangement joins TRBV7-6 to TRBJ2-5; tentative D call: TRBD1 (6 bases). CDR1 SGHVS and CDR2 FNYEAQ come from the germline V gene. The V end lost 6 bases, the J end lost 0 bases, and 8 bases lay between the germline ends. CDR3 length: 13 residues.

This clonotype was detected a few times. The V and J genes are TRBV4-3 and TRBJ2-7, with unresolved D. The length of the CDR3 is 13 residues. Trimming took 1 base from V and 1 from J, leaving 5 bases between them. The germline gives CDR1 LGHNA, CDR2 YSLEER. CDR3 amino acids: CASSQVTSYEQYF. The DNA for the CDR3 is TGCGCCAGCAGCCAAGTGACTTCCTACGAGCAGTACTTC.

This clonotype was seen many times. The CDR3 DNA reads as TGCGCCAGCAGCCTGGGCGGCTCTAGCGGGGAAGAGACCCAGTACTTC. Translating gives CASSLGGSSGEETQYF. The rearrangement links TRBV5-1 to TRBJ2-5, with TRBD2 matching over 9 bases. Germline V CDR1 and CDR2: SGHRS, YFSETQ. The CDR3 contains 16 residues. V lost 4 bases, J lost 3 bases, and 10 bases stayed unmatched.

In this sample, this clonotype turned up many times. The V gene is TRBV7-6, the J gene TRBJ2-2, with D perhaps matching TRBD2 (5 bases). There are 14 residues in the CDR3. Trimming pared 5 bases from V and 5 bases from J, leaving 12 bases between. CDR1 is SGHVS and CDR2 is FNYEAQ in the germline V gene. DNA for the CDR3: TGTGCCAGCAGCGCGTTCCGGGGAACCGGGGAGCTGTTTTTT. Protein sequence: CASSAFRGTGELFF.

Ten or more counts support this clonotype. The chain links TRBV18 to TRBJ2-7; 8 nucleotides line up with TRBD1. Germline loops: CDR1 KGHSH, CDR2 LQKENI. The trim removed 4 bases at V and 4 bases at J, leaving 9 bases unmatched. CDR3 length equals 15 residues. The CDR3 DNA reads as TGTGCCAGCTCACGCCTCCCAGGGGGCGCGTACGAGCAGTACTTC. This sequence encodes CASSRLPGGAYEQYF. Variable domain in full (rest from reference TRBV18 and TRBJ2-7): NAGVMQNPRHLVRRRGQEARLRCSPMKGHSHVYWYRQLPEEGLKFMVYLQKENIIDESGMPKERFSAEFPKEGPSILRIQQVVRGDSAAYFCASSRLPGGAYEQYFGPGTRLTVT.

This clonotype has a handful of counts. The genes are TRBV5-5 and TRBJ1-2; D perhaps matches TRBD1 (6 bases). CDR3 length: 14 residues. The V end lost 1 base, the J end lost 4 bases, and 11 bases lay between the germline ends. The V gene's germline CDR1 is SGHKS and CDR2 YYEKEE (reference sequence). The CDR3 coding sequence is TGTGCCAGCAGCTTGACAGGGACCGTCTATGGCTACACCTTC. It specifies CASSLTGTVYGYTF.

This clonotype was observed many times. The gene calls are TRBV12-3 or TRBV12-4 and TRBJ1-1; 8 nucleotides agree with TRBD1. There are 14 residues in the CDR3. V lost 6 bases and J lost 4; bases outside the gene matches: 7. The CDR3 DNA reads TGTGCCAGCAGCTGGGGACAGGTGAGCACTGAAGCTTTCTTT. Translation: CASSWGQVSTEAFF.

This clonotype was recorded many times. This chain uses TRBV6-4 with TRBJ1-2; TRBD1 is a possible D gene (6 bases). V lost 6 bases and J 4 bases, leaving 12 bases between the germline ends. The germline V gene encodes CDR1 MRHNA and CDR2 SNTAGT. The CDR3 totals 13 residues. The CDR3 is CASSKTGTYGYTF. The DNA for the CDR3 is TGTGCCAGCAGCAAAACAGGGACCTATGGCTACACCTTC.

The chain combines TRBV28 with TRBJ2-7; 8 bases line up with TRBD1. CDR1 and CDR2 from the germline V gene are MDHEN and SYDVKM. The CDR3 sequence is 16 residues long. V gave up 6 bases and J gave up 3 bases; unmatched junction bases: 13. DNA of the CDR3: TGTGCCAGCAGATGGGCCGGAAGGACAGGGCACTACGAGCAGTACTTC. It codes for CASRWAGRTGHYEQYF.

This clonotype was counted at least ten times. At one end, the junction sequence differs from germline, possibly due to a read error. The V gene is TRBV7-9, the J gene TRBJ1-5; D is undetermined. The CDR3 has 17 residues. Germline V gene data show CDR1 as SEHNR and CDR2 as FQNEAQ (reference sequence). Here the CDR3 DNA reads TGTGCCAGCAGTTTAGGTTGGGTCAGGATATTTCGTCAGCCCCAGCATTTT. Protein: CASSLGWVRIFRQPQHF.

This clonotype appeared many times. A junction end diverges from the germline sequence, so it may reflect a read error. V usage is TRBV19 and J usage is TRBJ1-5; no reliable D call. Germline V gene data show CDR1 as LNHDA and CDR2 as SQIVND (reference sequence). The CDR3 spans 11 residues. The chain's CDR3 is CDNRRDQPQHF. CDR3 in DNA: TGCGATAATCGGAGGGATCAGCCCCAGCATTTT.

In its sample, this clonotype was seen many times. The chain joins TRBV5-1 to TRBJ1-4; D remains ambiguous. Per germline, CDR1 SGHRS and CDR2 YFSETQ. CDR3 length equals 13 residues. Trimming left V 2 bases short and J 4 bases short, with 6 bases between. This CDR3 reads CASSFTNNEKLFF. For the CDR3, the DNA is TGCGCCAGCAGCTTTACAAATAATGAAAAACTGTTTTTT.